The 12 T cell receptor beta chains reported below all come from one sample, sequenced in a study of blood T cells in healthy people across ages. Primers used in a second PCR of roughly 6 to 12 cycles were a sample-barcoded 5' primer and a J-beta primer mix. TCRdb used MiXCR to reprocess the 5' RACE reads, holding one entry per CDR3 protein. The sample lists 1,300,000 or so distinct CDR3 sequences, approximately 59% occurring once. The sample was blood. The source of these receptors is a man aged 18 to 35 in good health.

In regard to this clonotype: Given a much more abundant clone one base away, this may be a read error. CDR3 residues: CASSSGTGDTDTQYF. The CDR3 nucleotides read TGTGCCAGCAGTTCCGGGACAGGGGACACAGATACGCAGTATTTT. The chain joins TRBV12-3 or TRBV12-4 to TRBJ2-3, with 10 bases fitting TRBD1. The CDR3 totals 15 residues. With V trimmed by 4 bases and J by 2 bases, 3 bases remained unmatched.

This clonotype was recorded only once. The genes are TRBV11-2 and TRBJ1-1, with 8 bases aligning to TRBD1. There are 15 residues in the CDR3. The ends lost 5 bases at V and 5 bases at J; junction bases unmatched: 10. Germline CDR1 is SGHAT and CDR2 is FQNNGV. The CDR3 coding sequence is TGTGCCAGCAGCGGATTATCCAGGGGGCAAACTGAAGCTTTCTTT. This encodes CASSGLSRGQTEAFF.

The chain is built from TRBV4-2 and TRBJ2-1; 7 bases match TRBD2. Germline V gene lookup returns CDR1 LGHNA and CDR2 YNFKEQ. Trimming removed 3 bases from V and 2 bases from J; junction bases left unmatched: 4. CDR3 size: 15 residues. The CDR3 bases are TGTGCCAGCAGCCAGACCGGGACTACCTACAATGAGCAGTTCTTC. Its protein product is CASSQTGTTYNEQFF.

This sequence joins TRBV20-1 and TRBJ2-7; D not certain. Germline CDR1 reads DFQATT; CDR2 reads SNEGSKA (reference sequence). With 3 bases removed from V and 3 bases from J, the gap between germline ends came to 6 bases. The CDR3 sequence is 11 residues long. Here the CDR3 reads CSASDDYEQYF. CDR3 DNA sequence: TGCAGTGCTAGCGACGACTACGAGCAGTACTTC.

The chain recombines TRBV12-3 or TRBV12-4 with TRBJ2-7; a weak D match, TRBD2 (5 bases). This CDR3 is 15 amino acids long. V was cut by 5 bases and J by 2 bases, with 16 bases left in between. CDR3 sequence reads: CASSTLAGGTYEQYF. The CDR3 region has the DNA TGTGCCAGCAGTACCTTGGCGGGTGGAACCTACGAGCAGTACTTC.

This clonotype was seen only a few times. The chain uses TRBV5-1 and TRBJ1-2; D is unclear. Trimming took 0 bases from V and 4 from J, leaving 7 bases between them. Germline V lookup: CDR1 SGHRS, CDR2 YFSETQ. This CDR3 has 13 residues. The CDR3 loop reads CASSLDWGYGYTF. Written as DNA, the CDR3 is TGCGCCAGCAGCTTGGACTGGGGCTATGGCTACACCTTC.

V and J are TRBV7-9 and TRBJ2-5; 9 bases match TRBD2. The J call is in doubt because the DNA end fits TRBJ2-7 better. The CDR3 is 16 amino acids. Germline lookup yields CDR1 SEHNR and CDR2 FQNEAQ (reference sequence). The CDR3 nucleotides read TGTGCCAGCAGCCCTAATTCGGGGACTAGCTTATACGAGCAGTACTTC. Amino acid sequence: CASSPNSGTSLYEQYF.

A few counts support this clonotype. This chain links TRBV4-1 with TRBJ2-7; possibly TRBD1 for D (6 bases). V lost 0 bases and J 4 bases, leaving 16 bases between the germline ends. The germline CDR1 and CDR2 sequences are MGHRA and YSYEKL. This CDR3 region has 16 residues. CDR3 sequence: CASSQERLQGRYEQYF. The DNA for the CDR3 is TGCGCCAGCAGCCAAGAGAGGTTGCAGGGGCGGTACGAGCAGTACTTC.

J is TRBJ2-1 and V is TRBV6-1, with D maybe TRBD1 (6 bases). This CDR3 spans 11 amino acids. Trimming pared 4 bases from V and 14 bases from J, leaving 12 bases between. Per germline, CDR1 MNHNS and CDR2 SASEGT. CDR3 region: CASSVGTMEFF. Written as DNA, the CDR3 is TGTGCCAGCAGTGTTGGGACAATGGAGTTCTTC.

This chain joins TRBV20-1 and TRBJ2-1, with TRBD1 matching 8 bases. Near its end, the DNA agrees better with TRBJ2-7, so the J call may be wrong. The CDR3 spans 12 residues. In germline, CDR1 is DFQATT, CDR2 SNEGSKA (reference sequence). CDR3 sequence: CSAKDRAYEQYF. In nucleotides, the CDR3 is TGCAGTGCTAAGGACAGGGCATACGAGCAGTACTTC.

This clonotype was detected a few times. V is TRBV7-2 and J is TRBJ2-7; D might be TRBD1 (6 bases). The last part of the DNA fits TRBJ2-5 better; the J call may be wrong. The CDR3 runs to 14 residues. Germline V lookup: CDR1 SGHTA, CDR2 FQGNSA. The CDR3 DNA is TGTGCCAGCAGCTCCCCAGGGGAAGTGAAGACCCAGTACTTC. Protein sequence: CASSSPGEVKTQYF.

This chain links TRBV9 with TRBJ2-1, with TRBD2 as a possible D gene (7 bases). Per germline, CDR1 SGDLS and CDR2 YYNGEE. Deletions cut 8 bases from V and 10 bases from J, with 19 bases between. The CDR3 is 13 residues long. CDR3 loop: CARIDGGPVEQFF. Here the CDR3 DNA reads TGTGCCAGAATAGACGGGGGGCCGGTCGAGCAGTTCTTC.